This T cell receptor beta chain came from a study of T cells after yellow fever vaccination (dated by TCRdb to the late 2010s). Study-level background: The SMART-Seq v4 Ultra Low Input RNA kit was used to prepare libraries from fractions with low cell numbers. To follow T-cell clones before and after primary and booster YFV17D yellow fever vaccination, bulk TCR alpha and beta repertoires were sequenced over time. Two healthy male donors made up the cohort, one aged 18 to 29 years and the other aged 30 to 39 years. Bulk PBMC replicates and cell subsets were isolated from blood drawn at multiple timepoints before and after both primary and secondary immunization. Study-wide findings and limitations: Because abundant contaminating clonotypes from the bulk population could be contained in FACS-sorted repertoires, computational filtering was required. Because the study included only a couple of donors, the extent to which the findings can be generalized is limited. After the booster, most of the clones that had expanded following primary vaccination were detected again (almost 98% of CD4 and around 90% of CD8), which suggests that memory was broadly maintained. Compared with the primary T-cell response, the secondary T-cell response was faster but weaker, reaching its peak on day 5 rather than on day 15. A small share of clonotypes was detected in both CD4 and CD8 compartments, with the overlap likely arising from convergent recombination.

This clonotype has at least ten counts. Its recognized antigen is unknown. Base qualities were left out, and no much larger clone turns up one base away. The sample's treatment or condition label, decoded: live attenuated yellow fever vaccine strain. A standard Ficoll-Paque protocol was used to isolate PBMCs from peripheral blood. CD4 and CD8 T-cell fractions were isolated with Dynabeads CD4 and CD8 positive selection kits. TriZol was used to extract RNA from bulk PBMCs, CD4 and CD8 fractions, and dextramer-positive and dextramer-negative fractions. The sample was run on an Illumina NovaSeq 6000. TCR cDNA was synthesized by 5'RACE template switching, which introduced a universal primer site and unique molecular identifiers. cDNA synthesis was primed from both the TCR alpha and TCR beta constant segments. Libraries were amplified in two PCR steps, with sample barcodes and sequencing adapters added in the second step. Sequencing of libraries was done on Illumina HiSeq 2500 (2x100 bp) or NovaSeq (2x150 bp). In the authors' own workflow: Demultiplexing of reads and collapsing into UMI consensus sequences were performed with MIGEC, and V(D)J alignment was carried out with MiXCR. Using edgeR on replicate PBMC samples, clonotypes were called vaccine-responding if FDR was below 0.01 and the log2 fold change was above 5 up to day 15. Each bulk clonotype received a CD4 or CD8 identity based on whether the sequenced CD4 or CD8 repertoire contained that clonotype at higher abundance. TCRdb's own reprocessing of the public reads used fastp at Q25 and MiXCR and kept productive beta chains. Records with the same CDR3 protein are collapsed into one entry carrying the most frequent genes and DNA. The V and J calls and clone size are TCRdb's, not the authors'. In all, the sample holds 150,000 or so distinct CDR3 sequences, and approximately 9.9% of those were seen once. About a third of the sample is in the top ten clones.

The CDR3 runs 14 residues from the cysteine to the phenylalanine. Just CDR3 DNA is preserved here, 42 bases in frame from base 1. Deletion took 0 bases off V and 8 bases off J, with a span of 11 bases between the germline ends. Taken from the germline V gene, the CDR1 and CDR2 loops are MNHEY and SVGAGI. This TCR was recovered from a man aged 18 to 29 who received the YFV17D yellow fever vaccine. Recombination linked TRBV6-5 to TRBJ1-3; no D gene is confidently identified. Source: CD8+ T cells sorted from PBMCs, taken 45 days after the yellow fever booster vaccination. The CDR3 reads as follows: CASSYSEGSDTIYF. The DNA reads TGTGCCAGCAGTTACTCGGAAGGGAGTGACACCATATATTTT.